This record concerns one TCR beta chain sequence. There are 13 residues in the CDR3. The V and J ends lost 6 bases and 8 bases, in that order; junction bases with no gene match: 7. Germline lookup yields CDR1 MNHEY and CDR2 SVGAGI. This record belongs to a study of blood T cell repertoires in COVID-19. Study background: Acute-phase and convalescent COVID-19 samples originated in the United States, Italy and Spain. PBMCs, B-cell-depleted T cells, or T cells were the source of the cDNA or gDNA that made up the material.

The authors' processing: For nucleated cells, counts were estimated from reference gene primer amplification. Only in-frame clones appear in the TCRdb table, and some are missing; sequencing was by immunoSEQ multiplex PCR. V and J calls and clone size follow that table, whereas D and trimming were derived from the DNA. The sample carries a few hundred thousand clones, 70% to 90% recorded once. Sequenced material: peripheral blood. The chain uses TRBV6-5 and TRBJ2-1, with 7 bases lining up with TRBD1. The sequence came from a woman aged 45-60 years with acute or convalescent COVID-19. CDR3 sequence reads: CASSRQGVDEQFF. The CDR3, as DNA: TGTGCCAGCAGCCGACAGGGTGTCGATGAGCAGTTCTTC.